The 20 T cell receptor beta chains listed next were all sequenced from one sample in a study of T cell responses to AZD1222 COVID-19 vaccine. The method was immunoSEQ multiplex PCR; TCRdb's version includes in-frame clones alone and lacks a portion of them. Here the sample spans 100,000 or so clones, roughly 84% being singletons. The starting material was peripheral blood, obtained on day 0 of AZD1222 vaccination. Source of these receptors: an adult in good health.

This clone has only a few counts. The chain has TRBV3-1 (or the pseudogene TRBV3-2) and TRBJ1-6; D may be TRBD1 (5 bases). There are 15 residues in the CDR3. Trimming removed 3 bases from V and 8 bases from J, with 14 bases in between. Per the germline V gene, CDR1 is LGHDT and CDR2 is YNNKEL (reference sequence). CDR3 bases: TGTGCCAGCAGCCAGGTCGACAGATGGGATTCACCCCTCCACTTT. Its protein product is CASSQVDRWDSPLHF.

The V call is TRBV2, the J call TRBJ1-5, with TRBD1 matching over 12 bases. After removal of 7 bases from V and 0 bases from J, the junction contained 10 bases not matched to a gene. This CDR3 spans 18 amino acids. CDR1 and CDR2 from the germline V gene are SNHLY and FYNNEI. CDR3 sequence reads: CASTKGTGGPYSNQPQHF. DNA for the CDR3: TGTGCCAGCACCAAAGGGACAGGGGGCCCGTATAGCAATCAGCCCCAGCATTTT. The full variable domain, rest sourced from reference TRBV2 and TRBJ1-5, is EPEVTQTPSHQVTQMGQEVILRCVPISNHLYFYWYRQILGQKVEFLVSFYNNEISEKSEIFDDQFSVERPDGSNFTLKIRSTKLEDSAMYFCASTKGTGGPYSNQPQHFGDGTRLSIL.

This clone was detected only once. The chain is built from TRBV7-8 and TRBJ2-7, with 8 bases fitting TRBD2. CDR1 SGHVS and CDR2 FQNEAQ come from the germline V gene. This CDR3 has 16 residues. V trimming: 5 bases; J trimming: 4 bases; junction bases outside the gene matches: 13. The CDR3 DNA sequence: TGTGCCAGCAGCCCACGGGGGAGCGGGGGACTGTACGAGCAGTACTTC. The encoded protein is CASSPRGSGGLYEQYF.

The chain links TRBV7-9 to TRBJ2-5; 8 bases map to TRBD1. There are 14 residues in the CDR3. Germline V lookup: CDR1 SEHNR, CDR2 FQNEAQ (reference sequence). V dropped 4 bases and J dropped 1; count of bases not matched to a gene: 2. The CDR3 region is CASSSDRAQETQYF. CDR3 DNA sequence: TGTGCCAGCAGCTCGGACAGGGCCCAAGAGACCCAGTACTTC.

This chain links TRBV3-1 (or the pseudogene TRBV3-2) with TRBJ2-2; D is unresolved. The CDR3 extends over 13 amino acids. The V gene lost 4 bases and the J gene lost 3 bases, with 6 bases spanning the gap. Germline-derived CDR1 and CDR2 are LGHDT and YNNKEL (reference sequence). The CDR3 region has the DNA TGTGCCAGCAGCCTTATAGACACCGGGGAGCTGTTTTTT. This encodes CASSLIDTGELFF.

This rearrangement joins TRBV2 to TRBJ2-3; 12 bases line up with TRBD2. V shed 5 bases and J 6 bases; nucleotides not matched to a gene: 3. The CDR3 has 14 residues. Germline V gives CDR1 SNHLY, CDR2 FYNNEI. The CDR3 is CASSSSGRADTQYF. CDR3 nucleotides: TGTGCCAGCAGTTCTAGCGGGAGGGCGGATACGCAGTATTTT. The full variable domain, completed using reference TRBV2 and TRBJ2-3, is EPEVTQTPSHQVTQMGQEVILRCVPISNHLYFYWYRQILGQKVEFLVSFYNNEISEKSEIFDDQFSVERPDGSNFTLKIRSTKLEDSAMYFCASSSSGRADTQYFGPGTRLTVL.

This clone came up a few times. The J gene is TRBJ1-1, the V gene TRBV19; TRBD1 aligns across 9 bases. Losses at the gene ends were 5 bases for V and 5 bases for J; bases not matched to a gene: 12. Germline loops: CDR1 LNHDA, CDR2 SQIVND (reference sequence). The CDR3 runs 16 residues. In DNA, the CDR3 is TGTGCCAGTAGTCTCCGCCCGGACAGGGGAGGTACTGAAGCTTTCTTT. Amino acids: CASSLRPDRGGTEAFF.

This clone occurred a few times. The rearrangement uses TRBV9 and TRBJ2-3; D may be TRBD1 (6 bases). In germline, CDR1 is SGDLS, CDR2 YYNGEE. The V end lost 0 bases, the J end lost 2 bases, and 10 bases lay between the germline ends. This CDR3 is built from 15 residues. Here the CDR3 DNA reads TGTGCCAGCAGCGTAGGTTCAGGGGCCACAGATACGCAGTATTTT. Translating it yields CASSVGSGATDTQYF. The full variable domain, in which reference TRBV9 and TRBJ2-3 provide the parts outside the CDR3, is DSGVTQTPKHLITATGQRVTLRCSPRSGDLSVYWYQQSLDQGLQFLIQYYNGEERAKGNILERFSAQQFPDLHSELNLSSLELGDSALYFCASSVGSGATDTQYFGPGTRLTVL.

V and J are TRBV5-6 and TRBJ2-7; a possible D gene is TRBD1 (6 bases). Germline assignment: CDR1 SGHDT and CDR2 YYEEEE. This CDR3 is built from 16 residues. The V end lost 3 bases, the J end lost 2 bases, and 18 bases lay between the germline ends. The CDR3 nucleotides read TGTGCCAGCAGCTCGGTGCCCAGGGGAGCGACCTACGAGCAGTACTTC. Translated: CASSSVPRGATYEQYF.

V and J are TRBV7-8 and TRBJ1-1; D is unclear. The CDR3 sequence is 14 residues long. V was shortened by 1 base and J by 4 bases, with 10 bases between the two germline ends. Germline V gene lookup returns CDR1 SGHVS and CDR2 FQNEAQ. The CDR3 spells CASSLGRRSTEAFF. CDR3 in DNA: TGTGCCAGCAGCTTAGGTAGGAGGTCCACTGAAGCTTTCTTT.

The chain carries TRBV19 and TRBJ1-6; no reliable D call. With 8 bases removed from V and 6 bases from J, the gap between germline ends came to 14 bases. The CDR3 runs to 14 residues. Germline V gene lookup returns CDR1 LNHDA and CDR2 SQIVND (reference sequence). CDR3 residues: CASHNPSSNSPLHF. The CDR3 DNA reads as TGTGCCAGTCACAACCCGTCGTCTAATTCACCCCTCCACTTT.

This clone was seen a few times. This chain uses TRBV7-2 with TRBJ2-2; D is uncertain. From germline, CDR1 is SGHTA and CDR2 FQGNSA. This CDR3 spans 12 amino acids. Trimming took off 5 bases at V and 6 bases at J, with 7 bases between the two ends. This CDR3 reads CASSLIPGELFF. The CDR3 DNA reads TGTGCCAGCAGCCTGATACCCGGGGAGCTGTTTTTT.

CDR3 sequence: CASSFGGADYGYTF. In nucleotides, the CDR3 is TGTGCCAGCAGTTTCGGGGGCGCGGACTATGGCTACACCTTC. The chain employs TRBV28 and TRBJ1-2; the D gene is possibly TRBD1 (6 bases). The CDR3 contains 14 residues. V shed 3 bases and J shed 3 bases, with 11 bases lying between them. Germline V gene data show CDR1 as MDHEN and CDR2 as SYDVKM.

The V and J genes are TRBV20-1 and TRBJ2-5; no definite D call. The length of the CDR3 is 10 residues. The V gene's germline CDR1 is DFQATT and CDR2 SNEGSKA (reference sequence). The V end was cut by 3 bases, the J end by 5 bases, with 4 bases between. CDR3 in DNA: TGCAGTGCTAGGTACGAGACCCAGTACTTC. It is translated as CSARYETQYF.

This chain joins TRBV7-3 and TRBJ2-1; 7 nucleotides align to TRBD2. This CDR3 contains 16 residues. Unmatched junction bases numbered 17, after V lost 5 bases and J lost 10 bases. Germline assignment: CDR1 SGHTA and CDR2 FQGTGA. In DNA, the CDR3 is TGTGCCAGCAGCAAAGGGGCGAGCGGGGCCCCTAGAGAGCAGTTCTTC. Its translation: CASSKGASGAPREQFF.

The genes are TRBV30 and TRBJ2-7; possibly TRBD1 or TRBD2 for D (5 bases each). Germline assignment: CDR1 GTSNPN and CDR2 SVGIG (reference sequence). This CDR3 is 12 amino acids long. Trimming took 5 bases from V and 0 from J, leaving 8 bases between them. CDR3 DNA: TGTGCCTGGGGGACGGACTCCTACGAGCAGTACTTC. Protein sequence: CAWGTDSYEQYF.

This chain uses TRBV28 with TRBJ2-1, with 9 positions matching TRBD2. V gave up 7 bases and J gave up 9 bases; unmatched junction bases: 13. Germline V gives CDR1 MDHEN, CDR2 SYDVKM. The CDR3 consists of 15 residues. CDR3 in DNA: TGTGCCAGCACCTTTAGCGGGAGCATTAAGGGTGAGCAGTTCTTC. This encodes CASTFSGSIKGEQFF.

The V call is TRBV18, the J call TRBJ2-5; 10 bases map to TRBD1. The germline V gene encodes CDR1 KGHSH and CDR2 LQKENI. The length of the CDR3 is 17 residues. The ends lost 3 bases at V and 2 bases at J; junction bases unmatched: 9. The DNA of the CDR3 is TGTGCCAGCTCACCTGAGGTACCGGGACAGGGGCAAGAGACCCAGTACTTC. It is translated as CASSPEVPGQGQETQYF.

The chain couples TRBV27 to TRBJ2-7; D gene unclear. Looked up from germline, CDR1 is MNHEY and CDR2 is SMNVEV (reference sequence). Between the trimmed V and J ends, which lost 6 bases and 5 bases, there was a span of 17 bases. The CDR3 is 14 amino acids. CDR3 loop: CASSPWVGLNEQYF. CDR3 coding DNA: TGTGCCAGCAGCCCCTGGGTAGGGCTAAACGAGCAGTACTTC.

The chain joins TRBV7-9 to TRBJ1-1; 7 bases align to TRBD1. Germline values: CDR1 SEHNR, CDR2 FQNEAQ (reference sequence). This CDR3 region has 14 residues. J lost 4 bases, V lost 5 bases, and 7 bases had no gene match. CDR3 coding DNA: TGTGCCAGCAGCCTCGTGGACAGGAGCACTGAAGCTTTCTTT. Protein sequence: CASSLVDRSTEAFF. The full variable domain, completed using reference TRBV7-9 and TRBJ1-1, is DTGVSQNPRHKITKRGQNVTFRCDPISEHNRLYWYRQTLGQGPEFLTYFQNEAQLEKSRLLSDRFSAERPKGSFSTLEIQRTEQGDSAMYLCASSLVDRSTEAFFGQGTRLTVV.